Listed here are 10 T cell receptor beta chains from one sample, sequenced in a study of OX40 agonist ivuxolimab in advanced cancers. The table came from immunoSEQ multiplex PCR; TCRdb's copy has only in-frame clones and leaves some out. The table includes roughly 62,000 clones, 70% to 90% detected once. This specimen was CD4+ or CD8+ T cells sorted from blood, taken in a trial of the OX40 agonist ivuxolimab. These receptor sequences come from an adult with an advanced solid tumor such as melanoma, head and neck, liver or kidney cancer.

The chain joins TRBV7-2 to TRBJ2-5, with D perhaps given as TRBD1 or TRBD2 (5 bases each). The germline V and J ends were trimmed by 1 base and 5 bases, with 11 bases remaining between them. Germline values: CDR1 SGHTA, CDR2 FQGNSA. The CDR3 has 14 amino acids. The CDR3 DNA sequence: TGTGCCAGCAGCTTAGGGACACGGAGGGAGACCCAGTACTTC. This gives the protein CASSLGTRRETQYF.

The gene calls are TRBV27 and TRBJ2-7; possible D gene TRBD2, 6 bases. The CDR3 is 14 residues long. CDR1 MNHEY and CDR2 SMNVEV come from the germline V gene (reference sequence). V was trimmed by 1 base and J by 5 bases, leaving 12 bases between them. The CDR3 protein is CASSLFRGGDEQYF. CDR3 in DNA: TGTGCCAGCAGTTTATTTAGGGGAGGTGACGAGCAGTACTTC.

This chain joins TRBV5-4 and TRBJ2-7, with 7 nucleotides matching TRBD2. The ends lost 0 bases at V and 4 bases at J; junction bases unmatched: 7. This CDR3 spans 15 amino acids. Germline assignment: CDR1 SGHNT and CDR2 YYREEE (reference sequence). The CDR3 region has the DNA TGTGCCAGCAGCTTGGGGGCTAGCGGTATTTACGAGCAGTACTTC. It yields the protein CASSLGASGIYEQYF.

The chain has TRBV28 and TRBJ1-4; a weak D match, TRBD1 (6 bases). The CDR3 extends over 16 amino acids. V lost 2 bases and J 7 bases, leaving 17 bases between the germline ends. Germline CDR1 MDHEN, CDR2 SYDVKM. CDR3 DNA: TGTGCCAGCAGTTTACGCCTATGGGGGCCGGCTGAAAAACTGTTTTTT. As protein: CASSLRLWGPAEKLFF.

This chain connects TRBV18 to TRBJ2-7; D is perhaps TRBD1 or TRBD2 (6 bases each). The CDR3 extends over 16 amino acids. Germline loops: CDR1 KGHSH, CDR2 LQKENI. Trimming cost V 2 bases and J 7 bases, with 21 bases left between them. Here the CDR3 reads CASSPFPQEGDEEQYF. CDR3 nucleotide sequence: TGTGCCAGCTCACCATTTCCACAGGAGGGGGATGAGGAGCAGTACTTC.

The chain has TRBV23-1 and TRBJ1-1; 11 bases match TRBD1. TRBV23-1 is known as an ORF, though its function is uncertain. CDR3 length equals 18 residues. The ends lost 0 bases at V and 3 bases at J; junction bases unmatched: 9. In nucleotides, the CDR3 is TGCGCCAGCAGTCAATCTCCGGACAGGGGGCAACTTGACACTGAAGCTTTCTTT. Amino acids: CASSQSPDRGQLDTEAFF.

The gene calls are TRBV6-5 and TRBJ1-2, with D perhaps TRBD1 (5 bases). Trimming took off 7 bases at V and 7 bases at J, with 13 bases between the two ends. The CDR3 is 12 residues long. Germline CDR1 is MNHEY and CDR2 is SVGAGI. The CDR3 loop reads CASKSGGTGYTF. The CDR3, as DNA: TGTGCCAGCAAGTCCGGGGGTACTGGCTACACCTTC.

The chain couples TRBV27 to TRBJ2-7; perhaps TRBD1 as D (6 bases). Germline loops: CDR1 MNHEY, CDR2 SMNVEV (reference sequence). V gave up 6 bases and J gave up 3 bases, with 18 bases separating them. The CDR3 is 15 amino acids. CDR3 sequence (DNA): TGTGCCAGCAGCCACACAGGGACCTTTTTCTACGAGCAGTACTTC. Translating gives CASSHTGTFFYEQYF.

This clone has only a few counts. V usage is TRBV12-2 and J usage is TRBJ1-5. TRBV12-2 is a pseudogene. This CDR3 is built from 11 residues. CDR3 DNA: TGTGCAAGTCGCAGGCGGCAGCCCCAGCATTTT. It encodes CASRRRQPQHF.

This chain links TRBV10-1 with TRBJ2-5, with no clear D. CDR1 is WNHNN and CDR2 is SYGVQD in the germline V gene (reference sequence). The CDR3 is 12 residues long. V lost 3 bases to trimming and J lost 5 bases, with 7 bases between them. DNA of the CDR3: TGCGCCAGCAGTGAAAATGATGAGACCCAGTACTTC. It yields the protein CASSENDETQYF.